The present entry profiles one T cell receptor beta chain with its context. Its antigen specificity is not known. No base qualities exist here, and no much larger clone lies one base off it. The entry originates in a study of shared T cell receptors in the human thymus (dated by TCRdb to 2020 to 2023). About the investigation overall: The study examined how self-reactive, shared T-cell receptor alpha chains are generated in the human thymus.

Preparation of the library involved the immunoSEQ multiplex PCR assay. The table was pulled from immuneACCESS by TCRdb, which kept in-frame rearrangements only. Such tables lose some clones; where checked, under half of the loss comes from unresolved V genes, and the rest has no known cause. The sample records around 730,000 clones, roughly 88% of which are singletons. The ten most abundant clones make up 0.008% to 0.011% of the sample. The same data also went into a second study, on human thymus T cells. The second paper further reports: In Finland, the donors were immunologically healthy infants who were having open corrective cardiac surgery for congenital heart defects. Thymus tissue was obtained as surgical resects removed during corrective cardiac surgery. V and J gene segment usage appeared biased in both thymic and peripheral blood repertoires. The related research found that thymic TCR repertoires overlapped highly between unrelated individuals. The study described the TCR alpha and beta repertoires in roughly 8 infant thymus samples and four matching peripheral blood samples. Donor ages ranged from roughly 7 to 244 days, and the cohort comprised more than 5 male and a couple of female infants. Thymocytes were freed from the tissue by mechanical means and kept at -70 degrees C as pellets of about 8.5-34 million cells. Genomic DNA was extracted from frozen cell pellets with a QIAsymphony instrument. The immunoSEQ multiplex PCR assay was used to amplify the TCRB and TCRAD loci from a standardized amount of quality-controlled genomic DNA. The amplicons spanned the V(D)J region and were long enough to cover the CDR3 and allow V and J genes to be identified. The amplicons were sequenced on an Illumina platform via the commercial immunoSEQ service. Primer bias and sequencing errors were corrected using previously described methods, and TCRAD and TCRB definitions followed the IMGT database. Analysis of the repertoires was done with immunoSEQ Analyzer 3.0 and VDJTools and included basic statistics, V/J segment usage, diversity estimates, rarefaction and pairwise overlap. Diversity was estimated using the Chao1, ChaoE, Efron-Thisted, Shannon and inverse Simpson indices, and was also estimated on datasets down-sampled to the size of the smallest sample. Repertoire overlap was assessed by strict matching of CDR3 nucleotide sequence, V gene and J gene, and clustering was done by Jaccard-based multidimensional scaling. On average, roughly 740,000 unique TCRB clonotypes were obtained from thymus samples, compared with about 84,000 from blood samples.

The specimen sequenced was thymocytes. This clonotype originated in a girl less than two years old with a congenital heart defect. Donor details come from another sample of the same person, matched by shared clones.

CDR3 loop: CASIKPRPPYEQYF. The DNA is TGTGCCAGCATAAAGCCCCGCCCCCCCTACGAGCAGTACTTC. The chain uses TRBV6-5 and TRBJ2-7; there is no confident call for the D gene. Per the germline V gene, MNHEY is the CDR1 and SVGAGI is the CDR2. The CDR3 spans 14 residues, from the cysteine through the phenylalanine. This entry keeps only the CDR3 DNA: 42 bases, framed from base 1. Trimming removed 7 bases from V and 2 bases from J, leaving 15 bases between the germline ends.